A selection of T cell receptor beta chains follows, all from one sample in a study of Ad26.COV2.S vaccination and SARS-CoV-2 variants. Produced via immunoSEQ multiplex PCR; TCRdb's table is partial and in-frame only. The sample records 300,000 to 400,000 clones, 92% being singletons. Sequences were derived from peripheral blood, sampled after recovery from COVID-19. All receptors derive from a human donor who had recovered from COVID-19. CDR3s include the opening cysteine and the closing phenylalanine or tryptophan. A D gene is named only where the DNA matches it firmly. Size values are once, few and many counts, or a class for expanded clones, and some rows have none.

len: 13; d_gene: -; abundance: -; v_gene: TRBV19; j_gene: TRBJ2-5; CDR3nt: TGTGCCAGTAGTAGGCAGAGTGAAGAGACCCAGTACTTC; CDR3aa: CASSRQSEETQYF
len: 15; d_gene: -; abundance: -; v_gene: TRBV6-5; j_gene: TRBJ2-7; CDR3nt: TGTGCCAGCAGTTCCGCTCACCGGGGATCCTACGAGCAGTACTTC; CDR3aa: CASSSAHRGSYEQYF
len: 13; d_gene: -; abundance: -; v_gene: TRBV7-2; j_gene: TRBJ1-1; CDR3nt: TGTGCCAGCAGCTTGCAGGGGCGTATTGAAGCTTTCTTT; CDR3aa: CASSLQGRIEAFF
len: 14; d_gene: TRBD1; abundance: -; v_gene: TRBV29-1; j_gene: TRBJ2-7; CDR3nt: TGCAGCGTTGCCGGGACAGGGAAAATCTACGAGCAGTACTTC; CDR3aa: CSVAGTGKIYEQYF
len: 13; d_gene: TRBD1; abundance: -; v_gene: TRBV2; j_gene: TRBJ1-1; CDR3nt: TGTGCCAGCAGTAGGGACAGTAACACTGAAGCTTTCTTT; CDR3aa: CASSRDSNTEAFF
len: 12; d_gene: -; abundance: -; v_gene: TRBV20-1; j_gene: TRBJ2-1; CDR3nt: TGCAGTGCTAGTGTACGGGACAATGAGCAGTTCTTC; CDR3aa: CSASVRDNEQFF
len: 14; d_gene: TRBD1; abundance: -; v_gene: TRBV2; j_gene: TRBJ1-2; CDR3nt: TGTGCCAGCAGTGAACGGGACAGGGTCTATGGCTACACCTTC; CDR3aa: CASSERDRVYGYTF
len: 13; d_gene: -; abundance: once; v_gene: TRBV9; j_gene: TRBJ2-1; CDR3nt: TGTGCCAGCAGCGTAGGGGGCACCCCGCCAGAGTTCTTC; CDR3aa: CASSVGGTPPEFF
len: 14; d_gene: TRBD1; abundance: -; v_gene: TRBV7-2; j_gene: TRBJ2-7; CDR3nt: TGTGCCAGCAGCCCACGGGACAGGGAACACGAGCAGTACTTC; CDR3aa: CASSPRDREHEQYF
len: 14; d_gene: -; abundance: once; v_gene: TRBV4-1; j_gene: TRBJ2-7; CDR3nt: TGCGCCAGCAGCCAAAGTTTAGGCCGCTACGAGCAGTACTTC; CDR3aa: CASSQSLGRYEQYF
len: 16; d_gene: TRBD1; abundance: once; v_gene: TRBV15; j_gene: TRBJ2-3; CDR3nt: TGTGCCACCAGCAGAGGCCCGGACAGGGGCACAGATACGCAGTATTTT; CDR3aa: CATSRGPDRGTDTQYF
len: 12; d_gene: -; abundance: -; v_gene: TRBV10-3; j_gene: TRBJ1-1; CDR3nt: TGTGCCACATTACAGGGAGGCACTGAAGCTTTCTTT; CDR3aa: CATLQGGTEAFF
len: 16; d_gene: -; abundance: once; v_gene: TRBV11-2; j_gene: TRBJ1-3; CDR3nt: TGTGCCAGCAGCGCCCTCCACGGGGACGATCGAAACACCATATATTTT; CDR3aa: CASSALHGDDRNTIYF
len: 14; d_gene: -; abundance: -; v_gene: TRBV7-9; j_gene: TRBJ1-2; CDR3nt: TGTGCCAGCAGCCTCCAGGACGGCAGCTATGGCTACACCTTC; CDR3aa: CASSLQDGSYGYTF
len: 12; d_gene: -; abundance: -; v_gene: TRBV7-2; j_gene: TRBJ1-3; CDR3nt: TGTGCCAGCGCGACAGAAGGAAACACCATATATTTT; CDR3aa: CASATEGNTIYF
len: 14; d_gene: TRBD2; abundance: -; v_gene: TRBV5-1; j_gene: TRBJ2-7; CDR3nt: TGCGCCAGCAGCTTCACTAGCGGGTCATACGAGCAGTACTTC; CDR3aa: CASSFTSGSYEQYF
len: 16; d_gene: -; abundance: -; v_gene: TRBV7-9; j_gene: TRBJ1-6; CDR3nt: TGTGCCAGCAGCTTAGCGGGGTCCAGCCCTAATTCACCCCTCCACTTT; CDR3aa: CASSLAGSSPNSPLHF
len: 13; d_gene: TRBD1; abundance: -; v_gene: TRBV2; j_gene: TRBJ2-7; CDR3nt: TGTGCCAGCAAGCTGGGACAGGGCTACGAGCAGTACTTC; CDR3aa: CASKLGQGYEQYF
len: 15; d_gene: -; abundance: -; v_gene: TRBV7-8; j_gene: TRBJ2-5; CDR3nt: TGTGCCAGCAGCTTAGCGGGGGGGCTCTTTGAGACCCAGTACTTC; CDR3aa: CASSLAGGLFETQYF
len: 14; d_gene: -; abundance: -; v_gene: TRBV2; j_gene: TRBJ2-7; CDR3nt: TGTGCCAGCAGTCCCGGGACACTTTCCTACGAGCAGTACTTC; CDR3aa: CASSPGTLSYEQYF
len: 15; d_gene: -; abundance: -; v_gene: TRBV11-2; j_gene: TRBJ2-7; CDR3nt: TGTGCCAGCAGCCGTTTAACAGGGCAGTCCTACGAGCAGTACTTC; CDR3aa: CASSRLTGQSYEQYF
len: 15; d_gene: TRBD1; abundance: few; v_gene: TRBV7-2; j_gene: TRBJ1-3; CDR3nt: TGTGCCAGCAGCTCCCGGACAGGGGCTGGAAACACCATATATTTT; CDR3aa: CASSSRTGAGNTIYF
len: 11; d_gene: -; abundance: few; v_gene: TRBV6-6; j_gene: TRBJ1-1; CDR3nt: TGTGCCAGCACTGTGAACACTGAAGCTTTCTTT; CDR3aa: CASTVNTEAFF
len: 12; d_gene: TRBD1; abundance: -; v_gene: TRBV7-9; j_gene: TRBJ2-4; CDR3nt: TGTGCCAGCAGCTTATACGGGACAGTACACTACTTC; CDR3aa: CASSLYGTVHYF
len: 17; d_gene: -; abundance: once; v_gene: TRBV12-2; j_gene: TRBJ2-7; CDR3nt: TGTGCAAGTCGCTCTCTATTGGGGTTTCGGGGATCGGGCGAGCAGTACTTC; CDR3aa: CASRSLLGFRGSGEQYF
len: 15; d_gene: -; abundance: -; v_gene: TRBV6-2/TRBV6-3; j_gene: TRBJ2-5; CDR3nt: TGTGCCAGCAGTTACCCCGGGACTGAGGGGGAGACCCAGTACTTC; CDR3aa: CASSYPGTEGETQYF
len: 13; d_gene: -; abundance: -; v_gene: TRBV4-1; j_gene: TRBJ2-7; CDR3nt: TGCGCCAGCAGCCAAGGGCTGGAGTACGAGCAGTACTTC; CDR3aa: CASSQGLEYEQYF
len: 14; d_gene: -; abundance: -; v_gene: TRBV11-2; j_gene: TRBJ1-4; CDR3nt: TGTGCCAGCAGCTTAGAAACGCGGGGTGAAAAACTGTTTTTT; CDR3aa: CASSLETRGEKLFF
len: 17; d_gene: TRBD2; abundance: once; v_gene: TRBV27; j_gene: TRBJ2-5; CDR3nt: TGTGCCAGCAGTTTAAAGCGAGCGGGGGGTCCCCAAGAGACCCAGTACTTC; CDR3aa: CASSLKRAGGPQETQYF
len: 13; d_gene: -; abundance: -; v_gene: TRBV6-5; j_gene: TRBJ2-7; CDR3nt: TGTGCCAGCAGTTACGGGGACAACTACGAGCAGTACTTC; CDR3aa: CASSYGDNYEQYF
len: 13; d_gene: -; abundance: -; v_gene: TRBV5-1; j_gene: TRBJ1-1; CDR3nt: TGCGCCAGCAGCTTGGGTGCGAACACTGAAGCTTTCTTT; CDR3aa: CASSLGANTEAFF
len: 15; d_gene: -; abundance: -; v_gene: TRBV3-1/TRBV3-2; j_gene: TRBJ2-7; CDR3nt: TGTGCCAGCAGCCAAGATTCTCTTAAAAGGGCCGAGCAGTACTTC; CDR3aa: CASSQDSLKRAEQYF
len: 15; d_gene: -; abundance: -; v_gene: TRBV6-1; j_gene: TRBJ2-1; CDR3nt: TGTGCCAGCAGTGAACCTCCCGCGGGCGTCCCTGAGCAGTTCTTC; CDR3aa: CASSEPPAGVPEQFF
len: 16; d_gene: -; abundance: -; v_gene: TRBV11-2; j_gene: TRBJ1-1; CDR3nt: TGTGCCAGCAGTAACCCTCCCGGACACCCGAACACTGAAGCTTTCTTT; CDR3aa: CASSNPPGHPNTEAFF
len: 14; d_gene: TRBD1; abundance: once; v_gene: TRBV27; j_gene: TRBJ1-1; CDR3nt: TGTGCCAGCAGTTCACAGGGGGTGGACACTGAAGCTTTCTTT; CDR3aa: CASSSQGVDTEAFF
len: 15; d_gene: -; abundance: -; v_gene: TRBV6-1; j_gene: TRBJ2-4; CDR3nt: TGTGCCAGCAGTGAAATCTGGGTAGCCAAAAACATTCAGTACTTC; CDR3aa: CASSEIWVAKNIQYF
len: 15; d_gene: TRBD1; abundance: -; v_gene: TRBV25-1; j_gene: TRBJ1-2; CDR3nt: TGTGCCAGCAGTCAAACTTTCGGACAGGGAGATGGCTACACCTTC; CDR3aa: CASSQTFGQGDGYTF
len: 16; d_gene: TRBD2; abundance: -; v_gene: TRBV5-1; j_gene: TRBJ2-2; CDR3nt: TGCGCCAGCAGCTTGGAACGCGGGGGTGGCACCGGGGAGCTGTTTTTT; CDR3aa: CASSLERGGGTGELFF
len: 15; d_gene: -; abundance: -; v_gene: TRBV9; j_gene: TRBJ1-4; CDR3nt: TGTGCCAGCAGCCCGGGGCGAGGGGGAGATGAAAAACTGTTTTTT; CDR3aa: CASSPGRGGDEKLFF